The source of this TCR beta chain is a study of T cells after yellow fever vaccination (dated by TCRdb to about 2019). Turning to the overall study: The SMART-Seq v4 Ultra Low Input RNA kit was used to prepare libraries from fractions with low cell numbers. To track T-cell clones before and after primary and booster YFV17D yellow fever vaccination, bulk TCR alpha and beta repertoires were sequenced longitudinally. Two healthy male donors, one aged 18 to 30 and one aged 30 to 40 years, made up the cohort. Blood was collected at multiple timepoints before and after primary and secondary immunization, and bulk PBMC replicates and cell subsets were isolated. Beyond this particular receptor, the publication reports: Because only a couple of donors were included in the study, the extent to which the findings can be generalized is limited. Because abundant contaminating clonotypes from the bulk population could be contained in FACS-sorted repertoires, computational filtering was required. A small share of clonotypes was detected in both CD4 and CD8 compartments, with the overlap likely arising from convergent recombination. Most clones expanded after primary vaccination (around 96% of CD4 and approximately 90% of CD8) were re-detected after the booster, suggesting that broad memory maintenance occurred. The secondary T-cell response was weaker than the primary response but faster, peaking on day 5 instead of day 15.

Only a few counts were recorded for this clonotype. What antigen it recognizes has not been identified. Nothing much larger sits one base from this clone, and base qualities are not available. CDR1 DFQATT and CDR2 SNEGSKA are derived from the germline V gene (reference sequence). From V the trimming removes 6 bases and from J it removes 6 bases, while the gene matches leave 17 bases of the junction unaccounted for. The CDR3 runs 16 residues from the cysteine to the phenylalanine. Only the CDR3 DNA is retained, 48 bases long and in frame from the first base. The meaning of the sample's treatment or condition label: live attenuated yellow fever vaccine strain. PBMCs were isolated from peripheral blood using a standard Ficoll-Paque protocol. Dynabeads CD4 and CD8 positive selection kits were used to isolate the CD4 and CD8 T-cell fractions. TriZol was used to extract RNA from bulk PBMCs, CD4 and CD8 fractions, and dextramer-positive and dextramer-negative fractions.

Instrument used: Illumina NovaSeq 6000. TCR cDNA was made using 5'RACE template switching, a step that added a universal primer site and unique molecular identifiers. cDNA synthesis was primed from both the TCR alpha and TCR beta constant segments. Library amplification used two PCR steps, and the second PCR step added sample barcodes and sequencing adapters. Sequencing of the libraries was done on either Illumina HiSeq 2500 (2x100 bp) or NovaSeq (2x150 bp). On the study's bioinformatics: Reads were demultiplexed and collapsed into UMI consensus sequences with MIGEC, and V(D)J alignment was performed with MiXCR. Using edgeR on replicate PBMC samples, clonotypes were called vaccine-responding if FDR was below 0.01 and the log2 fold change was above 5 up to day 15. CD4 or CD8 identity was assigned to each bulk clonotype according to whether the clonotype was present at higher abundance in the sequenced CD4 repertoire or the sequenced CD8 repertoire. TCRdb applied fastp at Q25 and MiXCR to the public reads, then kept only in-frame beta chains. Each CDR3 protein gets just one entry, which takes the most common genes and DNA from the rows behind it. What appears here as the V and J calls and clone size reflects TCRdb's work, not the paper's. A total of 150,000 to 200,000 distinct CDR3 sequences appear in this sample, about 11% of them only once. The ten top clones hold roughly a third of the sample.

This sequence was found in a man younger than 30 who received the YFV17D yellow fever vaccine. Recombination linked TRBV20-1 to TRBJ2-3; 8 middle bases align to TRBD1. Sequencing used CD8+ T cells sorted from PBMCs, obtained 15 days after the yellow fever booster vaccination. In nucleotides, the sequence is TGCAGTGCCGAATCAGGGGGCGAGTTAGTGTGGGATACGCAGTATTTT. Its coded protein is CSAESGGELVWDTQYF.